The following is a T cell receptor beta chain sequence with its context. This sample was taken from a study of blood T cell repertoires in COVID-19. Clones were read by immunoSEQ multiplex PCR, and TCRdb kept only the in-frame ones, dropping some. The top ten clones hold about 2.4% of a sample with some 150,000 clones, approximately 90% of them seen once. This CDR3 region has 15 residues. The J segment lost 2 bases and the V segment lost 0 bases, leaving 1 base of the junction unmatched. Germline loops: CDR1 MNHEY, CDR2 SVGAGI. Sequencing was carried out using peripheral blood. The clonotype was recovered from a woman aged 70 to 79 with acute or convalescent COVID-19. The rearrangement links TRBV6-5 to TRBJ1-3; 7 positions agree with TRBD1. The CDR3 sequence is CASSYSDRAGNTIYF. In DNA form, the CDR3 reads TGTGCCAGCAGTTACTCCGACAGGGCTGGAAACACCATATATTTT.